Each of the 18 T cell receptor beta chains below was sequenced from the same sample in a study of T cell changes during pregnancy in multiple sclerosis. Using immunoSEQ multiplex PCR, the repertoire was profiled, and TCRdb retains in-frame clones only, with some absent. The sample lists some 71,000 clones, just over 90% occurring once. Sequenced material: peripheral blood, taken in the third trimester of pregnancy. The receptors were gathered from a female donor with multiple sclerosis, enrolled in a pregnancy study.

The V gene is TRBV10-3, the J gene TRBJ2-1; TRBD2 agrees at 9 bases. The CDR3 runs to 17 residues. Trimming at V came to 6 bases and at J to 7 bases, leaving 16 bases not matched to a gene. Germline V gene sequence: CDR1 ENHRY, CDR2 SYGVKD. The CDR3: CAIRGLAGRRGRNEQFF. The CDR3 bases are TGTGCCATCAGAGGGCTAGCGGGGCGGCGGGGGAGGAATGAGCAGTTCTTC.

The chain combines TRBV29-1 with TRBJ2-1; D might be TRBD1 (6 bases). The germline V gene has CDR1 SQVTM and CDR2 ANQGSEA. The V end lost 7 bases, the J end lost 4 bases, and 11 bases lay between the germline ends. The CDR3 runs to 12 residues. The CDR3 sequence: CSGGQLYNEQFF. The CDR3 DNA reads as TGCAGCGGTGGACAGTTGTACAATGAGCAGTTCTTC.

V is TRBV4-1 and J is TRBJ1-2, with D hard to call. V was pared by 4 bases and J by 6 bases, with 12 bases between. The CDR3 covers 13 residues. Germline V CDR1 and CDR2: MGHRA, YSYEKL. The CDR3, as DNA: TGCGCCAGCAGCCTGAGGGCCGCTAATGGCTACACCTTC. It translates to CASSLRAANGYTF.

The CDR3 nucleotides read TGCGCCAGCAGCTTGTCAGCTGGAAACACCATATATTTT. Encoded protein: CASSLSAGNTIYF. This chain uses TRBV5-1 with TRBJ1-3; D is unresolved. Trimming stripped 1 base from V and 2 bases from J, with 4 bases between. The CDR3 extends over 13 amino acids. Germline loops: CDR1 SGHRS, CDR2 YFSETQ.

This chain connects TRBV4-1 to TRBJ1-4; TRBD1 is a possible D gene (5 bases). The CDR3 length is 14 residues. Germline CDR1 reads MGHRA; CDR2 reads YSYEKL. The V end was cut by 2 bases, the J end by 6 bases, with 10 bases between. The CDR3 reads CASSQQGSDEKLFF. As DNA, the CDR3 is TGCGCCAGCAGCCAACAGGGCTCGGATGAAAAACTGTTTTTT.

The CDR3 nucleotides are TGTGCCAGCAGTTTAGGGAGAACCTACGAGCAGTACTTC. Translation gives CASSLGRTYEQYF. J is TRBJ2-7 and V is TRBV28, with a tentative D call TRBD2 (5 bases). V lost 2 bases and J lost 2, with 7 bases in between. Germline-derived CDR1 and CDR2 are MDHEN and SYDVKM. The CDR3 spans 13 residues. The full variable domain, rest sourced from reference TRBV28 and TRBJ2-7, is DVKVTQSSRYLVKRTGEKVFLECVQDMDHENMFWYRQDPGLGLRLIYFSYDVKMKEKGDIPEGYSVSREKKERFSLILESASTNQTSMYLCASSLGRTYEQYFGPGTRLTVT.

V gene TRBV20-1 combines with J gene TRBJ2-2, with D perhaps matching TRBD1 (5 bases). The CDR3 is 11 residues long. From germline, CDR1 is DFQATT and CDR2 SNEGSKA (reference sequence). V lost 6 bases, J lost 5 bases, and 7 bases lay in between. CDR3 sequence: CSAQGTGELFF. CDR3 DNA sequence: TGCAGTGCCCAGGGTACCGGGGAGCTGTTTTTT.

The chain couples TRBV2 to TRBJ1-5, with a possible D match to TRBD1 (5 bases). Germline V gene lookup returns CDR1 SNHLY and CDR2 FYNNEI. The CDR3 has 15 amino acids. The germline V and J ends were trimmed by 1 base and 6 bases, with 13 bases remaining between them. The CDR3 is CASSEGGGEGQPQHF. In nucleotides, the CDR3 is TGTGCCAGCAGTGAAGGCGGAGGGGAGGGTCAGCCCCAGCATTTT.

This sequence joins TRBV19 and TRBJ1-1; the D is unclear. Germline V lookup: CDR1 LNHDA, CDR2 SQIVND (reference sequence). The V gene lost 1 base and the J gene lost 4 bases, with 16 bases spanning the gap. The CDR3 is made up of 16 amino acids. CDR3 amino acids: CASSIGYSGRATEAFF. CDR3 sequence (DNA): TGTGCCAGTAGTATAGGTTATTCGGGGAGAGCCACTGAAGCTTTCTTT.

The chain uses TRBV30 and TRBJ2-5; 7 bases line up with TRBD2. Germline V gene lookup returns CDR1 GTSNPN and CDR2 SVGIG (reference sequence). Trimming cost V 8 bases and J 7 bases; bases outside gene matches: 13. The length of the CDR3 is 13 residues. The CDR3 DNA reads TGTGCCATTTCCGGGACTACCCTAACGACCCAGTACTTC. Protein product: CAISGTTLTTQYF.

V is TRBV20-1 and J is TRBJ2-1; D call uncertain. The CDR3 consists of 11 residues. The V end was cut by 0 bases, the J end by 15 bases, with 12 bases between. Germline V gene data show CDR1 as DFQATT and CDR2 as SNEGSKA (reference sequence). CDR3 nucleotides: TGCAGTGCTAGAGATTTCGGGTCACCGTTCTTC. Translating gives CSARDFGSPFF.

The chain joins TRBV9 to TRBJ1-1; 9 bases are shared with TRBD1. This CDR3 has 15 amino acids. Germline V gene data show CDR1 as SGDLS and CDR2 as YYNGEE. Trimming took 0 bases from V and 5 from J; bases not matched to a gene: 5. The DNA of the CDR3 is TGTGCCAGCAGCGTAGGGGGGACAGGGATAACTGAAGCTTTCTTT. Amino acids: CASSVGGTGITEAFF.

V is TRBV29-1 and J is TRBJ1-5, with D unclear. Germline lookup yields CDR1 SQVTM and CDR2 ANQGSEA. Trimming removed 4 bases at V and 2 bases at J, with 6 bases between. The CDR3 has 12 amino acids. This CDR3 is CSVVSGNQPQHF. The CDR3 DNA follows: TGCAGCGTTGTTTCGGGCAATCAGCCCCAGCATTTT.

The V call is TRBV11-2, the J call TRBJ1-1; D is undetermined. The V gene lost 2 bases and the J gene lost 5 bases, with 9 bases spanning the gap. Germline CDR1 is SGHAT and CDR2 is FQNNGV. The length of the CDR3 is 13 residues. Here the CDR3 reads CASSLLMETEAFF. The CDR3 DNA is TGTGCCAGCAGCTTACTCATGGAGACTGAAGCTTTCTTT.

V and J are TRBV5-1 and TRBJ1-6; 7 bases map to TRBD1. CDR1 is SGHRS and CDR2 is YFSETQ in the germline V gene. The junction had 7 bases not matched to a gene; V was cut back by 0 bases and J by 4 bases. The CDR3 runs to 17 residues. The CDR3 nucleotides are TGCGCCAGCAGCTTGGGTTTACAGGGGCCTTATAATTCACCCCTCCACTTT. Its translation: CASSLGLQGPYNSPLHF.

This chain joins TRBV5-1 and TRBJ1-1; no reliable D call. The germline CDR1 and CDR2 sequences are SGHRS and YFSETQ. CDR3 length: 15 amino acids. Trimming took 5 bases from V and 1 from J, leaving 15 bases between them. For the CDR3, the DNA is TGCGCCAGCAGTCCCACCGGTCGTCGGAACACTGAAGCTTTCTTT. Amino acids: CASSPTGRRNTEAFF.

The chain combines TRBV6-5 with TRBJ2-7, with TRBD2 as a possible D gene (6 bases). Germline V gene lookup returns CDR1 MNHEY and CDR2 SVGAGI. V was shortened by 4 bases and J by 5 bases, with 12 bases between the two germline ends. The CDR3 has 13 amino acids. In DNA form, the CDR3 reads TGTGCCAGCAGTTCTCTAGGGGAGGACGAGCAGTACTTC. Its protein product is CASSSLGEDEQYF.

The chain combines TRBV2 with TRBJ1-2; no clear D. Trimming took 6 bases from V and 8 from J, leaving 10 bases between them. CDR3 size: 11 residues. Germline V gene lookup returns CDR1 SNHLY and CDR2 FYNNEI. CDR3 amino acids: CASRSRGGYTF. The CDR3 DNA reads as TGTGCCAGCAGAAGTAGAGGAGGCTACACCTTC.